Shown below are 13 T cell receptor beta chains from a single sample sequenced in a study of T cell repertoires in cytomegalovirus infection. TCRdb passed the reads through MiXCR, listing each CDR3 protein once. The data show fewer than 350,000 distinct CDR3 sequences, 8% to 10% seen once. Sample: PBMCs. The receptors derive from a human donor in good health (CMV status not recorded). Some clones in this sample may be carry-over from other donors' samples.

This clonotype was seen only a few times. The chain carries TRBV3-1 and TRBJ2-3, with 10 positions matching TRBD2. V lost 0 bases, J lost 1 base, and 10 bases stayed unmatched. The CDR3 is made up of 19 amino acids. Germline values: CDR1 LGHDT, CDR2 YNNKEL (reference sequence). The CDR3 region is CASSQETGGLAGGTDTQYF. The DNA for the CDR3 is TGTGCCAGCAGCCAAGAAACCGGTGGGCTAGCGGGAGGCACAGATACGCAGTATTTT.

In its sample, this clonotype was seen many times. The chain combines TRBV12-5 with TRBJ2-7; the match to TRBD1 covers 9 bases. The CDR3 totals 14 residues. Looked up from germline, CDR1 is LGHNT and CDR2 is FRNRAP. The V gene end was trimmed by 2 bases and the J gene end by 2 bases; junction bases not matched to a gene: 1. CDR3 sequence: CASGLRDRAYEQYF. As DNA, the CDR3 is TGTGCTAGTGGTTTGAGGGACAGGGCCTACGAGCAGTACTTC.

This clonotype was observed once. The chain recombines TRBV6-6 with TRBJ1-1; no reliable D call. CDR1 and CDR2 from the germline V gene are MNHNY and SVGAGI (reference sequence). The CDR3 consists of 15 residues. V lost 0 bases, J lost 2 bases, and 10 bases lay in between. Here the CDR3 reads CASSYSRGVNTEAFF. The CDR3 nucleotides are TGTGCCAGCAGTTACTCGCGCGGAGTTAACACTGAAGCTTTCTTT.

This clonotype was seen at least ten times. The rearrangement joins TRBV20-1 to TRBJ2-5; 8 bases fit TRBD2. V gave up 8 bases and J gave up 4 bases; unmatched junction bases: 3. From germline, CDR1 is DFQATT and CDR2 SNEGSKA (reference sequence). This CDR3 is 11 amino acids long. Here the CDR3 reads CSSLAGETQYF. The CDR3 DNA reads as TGCAGTTCTCTAGCGGGAGAGACCCAGTACTTC.

This clonotype was seen repeatedly, ten times or more. The CDR3 spells CASSLATSSGRGQPQHF. CDR3 nucleotide sequence: TGTGCCAGCAGTTTAGCAACTAGTTCAGGGAGAGGTCAGCCCCAGCATTTT. This sequence joins TRBV12-3 or TRBV12-4 and TRBJ1-5; maybe TRBD1 (5 bases). V was cut by 0 bases and J by 6 bases, with 18 bases left in between. CDR3 length: 17 residues.

There are a few counts of this clonotype. This chain links TRBV5-1 with TRBJ2-1, with 7 bases identical to TRBD1. V shed 4 bases, J shed 10 bases, and the junction held 17 bases outside the gene matches. The CDR3 is 16 amino acids. Per the germline V gene, CDR1 is SGHRS and CDR2 is YFSETQ. The CDR3 nucleotides read TGCGCCAGCAGCCTGGGGGCCACCGAGACAGGGAAAGAGCAGTTCTTC. This codes for CASSLGATETGKEQFF. Filled out from reference TRBV5-1 and TRBJ2-1, the complete variable domain reads KAGVTQTPRYLIKTRGQQVTLSCSPISGHRSVSWYQQTPGQGLQFLFEYFSETQRNKGNFPGRFSGRQFSNSRSEMNVSTLELGDSALYLCASSLGATETGKEQFFGPGTRLTVL.

The sample holds many counts of this clonotype. V gene TRBV7-2 combines with J gene TRBJ1-5; TRBD1 agrees at 9 bases. The CDR3 covers 16 residues. V was pared by 4 bases and J by 4 bases, with 8 bases of the junction left unmatched. The germline V gene encodes CDR1 SGHTA and CDR2 FQGNSA. The CDR3, as DNA: TGTGCCAGCAGCTCCGAGGGGACAGGGTTTAATCAGCCCCAGCATTTT. Protein sequence: CASSSEGTGFNQPQHF.

Remarks on this clonotype: This clone may be a read error of a much larger clone one base away. The CDR3 is CASGARYKGSSYEQYF. For the CDR3, the DNA is TGTGCCAGCGGCGCCCGATACAAGGGAAGCTCCTACGAGCAGTACTTC. V is TRBV11-2 and J is TRBJ2-7, with D unclear. This CDR3 has 16 residues. Deletions cut 8 bases from V and 0 bases from J, with 20 bases between. CDR1 is SGHAT, CDR2 FQNNGV, per germline.

V is TRBV19 and J is TRBJ1-2; D is perhaps TRBD1 (6 bases). Germline V CDR1 and CDR2: LNHDA, SQIVND (reference sequence). The CDR3 length is 15 residues. V lost 5 bases and J 5 bases, leaving 18 bases between the germline ends. The CDR3 region has the DNA TGTGCCAGTAGTGCACAGGGTGTGGGTTTGTATGGCTACACCTTC. Translating it yields CASSAQGVGLYGYTF. The full variable domain, with the rest looked up from reference TRBV19 and TRBJ1-2, is DGGITQSPKYLFRKEGQNVTLSCEQNLNHDAMYWYRQDPGQGLRLIYYSQIVNDFQKGDIAEGYSVSREKKESFPLTVTSAQKNPTAFYLCASSAQGVGLYGYTFGSGTRLTVV.

V gene TRBV7-3 combines with J gene TRBJ2-1, with D perhaps being TRBD1 or TRBD2 (5 bases each). V lost 2 bases and J 7 bases, leaving 12 bases between the germline ends. Germline V gene sequence: CDR1 SGHTA, CDR2 FQGTGA. The CDR3 runs to 14 residues. DNA of the CDR3: TGTGCCAGCAGCTTAGGTGGGACGGTAAATGAGCAGTTCTTC. It codes for CASSLGGTVNEQFF.

In this sample, this clonotype turned up many times. This rearrangement joins TRBV6-5 to TRBJ1-1; D is undetermined. The CDR3 runs 16 residues. V was shortened by 2 bases and J by 1 base, with 14 bases between the two germline ends. Germline loops: CDR1 MNHEY, CDR2 SVGAGI. The CDR3 nucleotides read TGTGCCAGCAGTTACCTTCGCGGGAGAAAGAACACTGAAGCTTTCTTT. This translates into CASSYLRGRKNTEAFF.

This clonotype was recorded at least ten times. The rearrangement links TRBV7-4 to TRBJ2-3; unclear D gene. With 5 bases removed from V and 6 bases from J, the gap between germline ends came to 9 bases. The CDR3 consists of 12 residues. Germline V gene sequence: CDR1 SGHVT, CDR2 SQSDAQ. This CDR3 is CASSAIVDTQYF. The CDR3 DNA follows: TGTGCCAGCAGCGCCATAGTGGATACGCAGTATTTT.

This clonotype was seen repeatedly, ten times or more. CDR3 DNA sequence: TGTGCCATCAGTGAGTCAGGACTAGCGAGCCATTCTGCCTACGAGCAGTACTTC. It specifies CAISESGLASHSAYEQYF. The chain combines TRBV10-3 with TRBJ2-7; 9 bases agree with TRBD2. The length of the CDR3 is 18 residues. Germline CDR1 reads ENHRY; CDR2 reads SYGVKD. Germline trimming cut 0 bases from V and 2 bases from J; bases unmatched to any gene: 11.